The next 21 T cell receptor beta chains were all read from a single sample in a study of blood T cell repertoires in COVID-19. Using immunoSEQ multiplex PCR, the repertoire was profiled, and TCRdb retains in-frame clones only, with some absent. The sample comprises 250,000 or so clones, 85% to 90% of which are singletons, and roughly 3.9% rests with the top ten. Specimen: PBMCs or T cells enriched from blood (not recorded which). These receptors came from a woman in her twenties or thirties with acute COVID-19.

The rearrangement uses TRBV19 and TRBJ1-5; D gene unclear. CDR1 and CDR2 (germline): LNHDA, SQIVND (reference sequence). V was trimmed by 8 bases and J by 0 bases, leaving 20 bases between them. CDR3 length: 17 residues. CDR3 protein: CASLYRHSGSSNQPQHF. The CDR3 nucleotides read TGTGCCAGTCTCTATCGTCATTCAGGATCTAGCAATCAGCCCCAGCATTTT.

The gene calls are TRBV27 and TRBJ1-1, with D perhaps TRBD1 (5 bases). Germline V gene lookup returns CDR1 MNHEY and CDR2 SMNVEV (reference sequence). The CDR3 runs 13 residues. V was clipped by 4 bases and J by 3 bases, with 9 bases between them. The DNA for the CDR3 is TGTGCCAGCAGTTCCCGGGGGGACACTGAAGCTTTCTTT. Translated, it gives CASSSRGDTEAFF.

The chain combines TRBV25-1 with TRBJ2-3, with D unresolved. Between the trimmed V and J ends, which lost 6 bases and 0 bases, there was a span of 13 bases. Looked up from germline, CDR1 is MGHDK and CDR2 is SYGVNS. The CDR3 extends over 15 amino acids. CDR3 protein: CASSGPATSTDTQYF. The CDR3 coding sequence is TGTGCCAGCAGCGGCCCAGCGACTAGCACAGATACGCAGTATTTT.

The CDR3 DNA reads as TGTGCCAGCAGCTTTTCGGGAGACCCTAGGGAGCAGTACTTC. This sequence encodes CASSFSGDPREQYF. The chain couples TRBV5-4 to TRBJ2-7; tentative D call: TRBD2 (6 bases). V lost 2 bases and J 7 bases, leaving 16 bases between the germline ends. The CDR3 runs 14 residues. CDR1 and CDR2 from the germline V gene are SGHNT and YYREEE (reference sequence).

The V and J genes are TRBV18 and TRBJ2-3; TRBD2 matches 11 bases. The length of the CDR3 is 19 residues. J was trimmed by 2 bases and V by 3 bases; bases with no gene match: 13. Germline assignment: CDR1 KGHSH and CDR2 LQKENI. The CDR3 loop reads CASSPSGRAFHGVTDTQYF. CDR3 nucleotides: TGTGCCAGCTCACCTAGCGGGAGGGCCTTTCACGGTGTCACAGATACGCAGTATTTT.

This chain connects TRBV7-2 to TRBJ2-7; 8 bases line up with TRBD1. Germline loops: CDR1 SGHTA, CDR2 FQGNSA. The CDR3 contains 14 residues. V lost 5 bases to trimming and J lost 2 bases; unmatched junction nucleotides: 5. In nucleotides, the CDR3 is TGTGCCAGCAGCCCCGGACAGGGAGCCTACGAGCAGTACTTC. Protein product: CASSPGQGAYEQYF.

The chain couples TRBV7-9 to TRBJ2-7; 7 bases line up with TRBD1. Unmatched junction bases numbered 6, after V lost 2 bases and J lost 5 bases. The CDR3 is 14 amino acids. Germline loops: CDR1 SEHNR, CDR2 FQNEAQ (reference sequence). The CDR3 protein is CASSLLPDRDEQYF. CDR3 DNA: TGTGCCAGCAGCTTACTCCCCGACAGGGACGAGCAGTACTTC.

V is TRBV18 and J is TRBJ2-1; the D gene is possibly TRBD1 (5 bases). V lost 2 bases to trimming and J lost 5 bases, with 13 bases between them. The CDR3 length is 15 residues. CDR1 is KGHSH and CDR2 is LQKENI in the germline V gene. CDR3 region: CASSPFAAGNNEQFF. The CDR3 nucleotides are TGTGCCAGCTCACCATTCGCTGCAGGGAACAATGAGCAGTTCTTC.

This clone was detected once. CDR3 sequence: CASSLVYGNTGELFF. The CDR3 DNA reads TGCGCCAGCAGCTTGGTATACGGGAACACCGGGGAGCTGTTTTTT. The chain employs TRBV5-1 and TRBJ2-2; D is uncertain. V was pared by 0 bases and J by 1 base, with 7 bases between. Germline-derived CDR1 and CDR2 are SGHRS and YFSETQ. CDR3 length: 15 amino acids.

V gene TRBV2 combines with J gene TRBJ1-1; 7 positions agree with TRBD1. V was pared by 2 bases and J by 3 bases, with 9 bases of the junction left unmatched. The CDR3 is 16 residues long. Germline assignment: CDR1 SNHLY and CDR2 FYNNEI. CDR3 residues: CASSELLDRLYTEAFF. The CDR3 DNA is TGTGCCAGCAGTGAACTCTTGGACAGGCTGTACACTGAAGCTTTCTTT.

V usage is TRBV28 and J usage is TRBJ2-7, with 7 bases lining up with TRBD2. The length of the CDR3 is 14 residues. Germline V gene sequence: CDR1 MDHEN, CDR2 SYDVKM. V lost 3 bases and J lost 2; bases outside the gene matches: 4. In nucleotides, the CDR3 is TGTGCCAGCAGTTTGGGGGGGATAACCTACGAGCAGTACTTC. Protein sequence: CASSLGGITYEQYF. Complete variable domain (other parts from reference TRBV28 and TRBJ2-7): DVKVTQSSRYLVKRTGEKVFLECVQDMDHENMFWYRQDPGLGLRLIYFSYDVKMKEKGDIPEGYSVSREKKERFSLILESASTNQTSMYLCASSLGGITYEQYFGPGTRLTVT.

The V gene is TRBV28, the J gene TRBJ2-2; a possible D gene is TRBD2 (5 bases). Germline lookup yields CDR1 MDHEN and CDR2 SYDVKM. V lost 10 bases, J lost 4 bases, and 10 bases lay in between. This CDR3 is 12 amino acids long. The CDR3 nucleotides are TGTGCCACCTTCGGGGTCACCGGGGAGCTGTTTTTT. Protein product: CATFGVTGELFF.

The chain joins TRBV2 to TRBJ2-3; 7 bases are a match to TRBD2. This CDR3 is 14 amino acids long. Germline CDR1 is SNHLY and CDR2 is FYNNEI. Trimming at V came to 7 bases and at J to 3 bases, leaving 7 bases not matched to a gene. CDR3 nucleotides: TGTGCCAGCACCAGGGTGGGAGGGACAGATACGCAGTATTTT. Its translation is CASTRVGGTDTQYF.

The chain combines TRBV7-3 with TRBJ2-3; perhaps TRBD2 as D (5 bases). Trimming took 3 bases from V and 2 from J, leaving 15 bases between them. This CDR3 comprises 16 residues. In germline, CDR1 is SGHTA, CDR2 FQGTGA. The CDR3 region is CASSFRGGLTTDTQYF. In nucleotides, the CDR3 is TGTGCCAGCAGCTTTCGCGGAGGTCTTACCACAGATACGCAGTATTTT.

This sequence joins TRBV2 and TRBJ1-1; the D gene is possibly TRBD1 (5 bases). The CDR3 is 15 amino acids. The germline V gene encodes CDR1 SNHLY and CDR2 FYNNEI. Trimming took 3 bases from V and 1 from J, leaving 12 bases between them. The CDR3, as DNA: TGTGCCAGCAGTGATCTAGGCAGGGCGAACACTGAAGCTTTCTTT. Its translation is CASSDLGRANTEAFF.

The V call is TRBV28, the J call TRBJ1-5, with D unresolved. With 2 bases removed from V and 0 bases from J, the gap between germline ends came to 11 bases. CDR1 is MDHEN, CDR2 SYDVKM, per germline. This CDR3 contains 16 residues. The CDR3 loop reads CASSLLGLYSNQPQHF. As DNA, the CDR3 is TGTGCCAGCAGTTTACTGGGCCTTTATAGCAATCAGCCCCAGCATTTT.

This clone was counted a few times. V is TRBV25-1 and J is TRBJ1-2; no reliable D call. CDR3 length equals 11 residues. The germline V gene has CDR1 MGHDK and CDR2 SYGVNS. Trimming cost V 2 bases and J 5 bases, with 3 bases left between them. The CDR3 region has the DNA TGTGCCAGCAGTGAACTTTATGGCTACACCTTC. Its protein product is CASSELYGYTF.

The chain recombines TRBV5-1 with TRBJ2-2; 8 nucleotides line up with TRBD1. Germline loops: CDR1 SGHRS, CDR2 YFSETQ. After removal of 5 bases from V and 5 bases from J, the junction contained 5 bases not matched to a gene. The CDR3 runs 14 residues. CDR3 residues: CASREGDRTGELFF. The DNA for the CDR3 is TGCGCCAGCAGGGAAGGGGACAGGACCGGGGAGCTGTTTTTT. The entire variable domain, with the rest obtained from reference TRBV5-1 and TRBJ2-2, is as follows: KAGVTQTPRYLIKTRGQQVTLSCSPISGHRSVSWYQQTPGQGLQFLFEYFSETQRNKGNFPGRFSGRQFSNSRSEMNVSTLELGDSALYLCASREGDRTGELFFGEGSRLTVL.

This clone was observed a few times. The V and J genes are TRBV29-1 and TRBJ2-3; tentative D call: TRBD1 (6 bases). The CDR3 is made up of 13 amino acids. Trimming stripped 6 bases from V and 2 bases from J, with 12 bases between. Germline CDR1 is SQVTM and CDR2 is ANQGSEA. The CDR3 DNA sequence: TGCAGCGTACACTGGACAGACACAGATACGCAGTATTTT. It encodes CSVHWTDTDTQYF.

The chain uses TRBV18 and TRBJ2-7, with 14 bases identical to TRBD2. Germline V gene lookup returns CDR1 KGHSH and CDR2 LQKENI. CDR3 length equals 16 residues. The trim removed 6 bases at V and 4 bases at J, leaving 8 bases unmatched. The CDR3, as DNA: TGTGCCAGCTCTGTGACTAGCGGGAGGGCCAGGTACGAGCAGTACTTC. Its translation is CASSVTSGRARYEQYF.

The chain links TRBV28 to TRBJ1-4; TRBD1 matches 11 bases. The CDR3 has 14 residues. Looked up from germline, CDR1 is MDHEN and CDR2 is SYDVKM. V lost 8 bases, J lost 4 bases, and 3 bases stayed unmatched. The CDR3 loop reads CASWTGGRNEKLFF. In nucleotides, the CDR3 is TGTGCCAGCTGGACAGGGGGCCGTAATGAAAAACTGTTTTTT.